This T cell receptor beta chain was sequenced for a study of PD-1 blockade in classical Hodgkin lymphoma. Germline V lookup: CDR1 SQVTM, CDR2 ANQGSEA. The CDR3 has 15 amino acids. Trimming took off 5 bases at V and 3 bases at J, with 18 bases between the two ends. Libraries were prepared by immunoSEQ multiplex PCR; TCRdb keeps only in-frame clonotypes and omits some of them. This table has 20,000 or so clones, 75% to 85% appearing once. Study-wide findings and caveats: Relative to healthy donors, newly diagnosed patients reportedly had lower baseline TCR diversity, which was reported as lower still in relapsed/refractory patients. Excluded were patients who started nivolumab under 1 year after ASCT, a group that had lower diversity. By C4D1, diversity of CD4+ TCRs had risen significantly, whereas that of CD8+ TCRs had not.

Of note for this clone: The antigen remains undetermined.

After autologous stem cell transplantation all patients relapsed, and prior brentuximab vedotin exposure differed between cohorts. This clonotype was obtained from a human donor with classical Hodgkin lymphoma. The chain couples TRBV29-1 to TRBJ2-3; D unclear. Specimen: peripheral blood mononuclear cells (PBMCs), collected before the second cycle of nivolumab. CDR3 sequence reads: CSVSPSATPTDTQYF. CDR3 nucleotides: TGCAGCGTTTCTCCCTCAGCGACGCCGACAGATACGCAGTATTTT.